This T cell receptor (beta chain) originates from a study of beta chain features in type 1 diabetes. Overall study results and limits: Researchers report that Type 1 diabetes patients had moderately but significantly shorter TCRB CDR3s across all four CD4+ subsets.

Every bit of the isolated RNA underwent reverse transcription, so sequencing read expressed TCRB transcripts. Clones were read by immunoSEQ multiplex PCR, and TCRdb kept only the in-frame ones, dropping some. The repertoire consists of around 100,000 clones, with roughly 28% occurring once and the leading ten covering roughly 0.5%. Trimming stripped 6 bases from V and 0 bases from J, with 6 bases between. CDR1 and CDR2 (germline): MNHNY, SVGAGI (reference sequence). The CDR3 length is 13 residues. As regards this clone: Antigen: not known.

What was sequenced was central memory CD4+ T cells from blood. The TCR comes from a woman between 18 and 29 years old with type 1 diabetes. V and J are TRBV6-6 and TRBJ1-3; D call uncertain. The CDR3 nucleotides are TGTGCCAGCAGCGGAGACTCTGGAAACACCATATATTTT. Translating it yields CASSGDSGNTIYF.